These 26 T cell receptor beta chains originate from one sample sequenced in a study of T-cell memory formation after mild COVID-19. TCRdb processed the 5' RACE reads anew with MiXCR; each CDR3 protein has one entry. The data hold fewer than 300,000 distinct CDR3 sequences, with 18% observed a single time. The sequencing input was PBMCs or a T cell subset sorted from them (not recorded which). The receptor set was obtained from a man aged 18 to 30 who had mild COVID-19 (a few samples of this study predate the infection). Cell type and time point are not known.

This chain connects TRBV5-1 to TRBJ1-5, with TRBD1 as a possible D gene (5 bases). V was pared by 3 bases and J by 9 bases, with 16 bases between. The length of the CDR3 is 14 residues. Per the germline V gene, CDR1 is SGHRS and CDR2 is YFSETQ. The CDR3 region has the DNA TGCGCCAGCAGCTCGGGGACGGTCGGTGGGCCCCAGCATTTT. Protein sequence: CASSSGTVGGPQHF.

This clonotype has just a few counts. V gene TRBV4-2 combines with J gene TRBJ2-3, with D possibly matching TRBD1 (6 bases). The CDR3 sequence is 14 residues long. Germline CDR1 and CDR2: LGHNA and YNFKEQ. Trimming stripped 5 bases from V and 1 base from J, with 10 bases between. The DNA of the CDR3 is TGTGCCAGCAGCAGGGGGTCTGGCACAGATACGCAGTATTTT. Translated, it gives CASSRGSGTDTQYF.

The table lists this clonotype with many counts. The chain combines TRBV7-3 with TRBJ2-1; 9 bases fit TRBD1. This CDR3 spans 14 amino acids. V lost 4 bases, J lost 9 bases, and 7 bases stayed unmatched. CDR1 is SGHTA, CDR2 FQGTGA, per germline. The CDR3 DNA reads TGTGCCAGCAGCTCCTCGGGACAGGGTGGTGAGCAGTTCTTC. This codes for CASSSSGQGGEQFF.

This clonotype was seen a few times. V gene TRBV6-6 combines with J gene TRBJ2-2; D remains unclear. Trimming removed 5 bases from V and 0 bases from J, with 16 bases in between. This CDR3 is built from 17 residues. Germline V gene lookup returns CDR1 MNHNY and CDR2 SVGAGI (reference sequence). The CDR3: CASSREMTGPNTGELFF. In DNA, the CDR3 is TGTGCCAGCAGTCGTGAGATGACGGGCCCGAACACCGGGGAGCTGTTTTTT.

The gene calls are TRBV16 and TRBJ2-7, with no clear D. Germline loops: CDR1 KGHSY, CDR2 FQNENV. The CDR3 covers 16 residues. Trimming took 0 bases from V and 2 from J, leaving 14 bases between them. CDR3: CASSQSGGRSAYEQYF. CDR3 DNA sequence: TGTGCCAGCAGCCAATCTGGCGGCAGGAGCGCCTACGAGCAGTACTTC.

This clonotype has more than one count but fewer than ten. The gene calls are TRBV6-5 and TRBJ1-2; TRBD1 matches at 8 bases. V trimming: 6 bases; J trimming: 2 bases; junction bases outside the gene matches: 2. The CDR3 consists of 13 residues. Germline-derived CDR1 and CDR2 are MNHEY and SVGAGI. CDR3 nucleotide sequence: TGTGCCAGCAGGGGACAGGCCAACTATGGCTACACCTTC. Protein: CASRGQANYGYTF.

The chain employs TRBV18 and TRBJ1-5; maybe TRBD1 (5 bases). CDR1 and CDR2 (germline): KGHSH, LQKENI. The germline V and J ends were trimmed by 0 bases and 1 base, with 10 bases remaining between them. The CDR3 runs to 16 residues. This CDR3 is CASSPPKGPSNQPQHF. DNA of the CDR3: TGTGCCAGCTCACCACCGAAGGGGCCCAGCAATCAGCCCCAGCATTTT.

This clonotype has a handful of counts. The chain combines TRBV7-2 with TRBJ2-1; either TRBD1 or TRBD2 may fit D (7 bases each). V was shortened by 4 bases and J by 2 bases, with 12 bases between the two germline ends. The CDR3 is made up of 15 amino acids. The V gene's germline CDR1 is SGHTA and CDR2 FQGNSA. CDR3 sequence: CASSSQGGPYNEQFF. CDR3 in DNA: TGTGCCAGCAGCTCCCAGGGGGGGCCCTACAATGAGCAGTTCTTC.

This clonotype was observed once. The chain has TRBV7-3 and TRBJ1-5; D call uncertain. CDR3 length: 15 amino acids. Per the germline V gene, CDR1 is SGHTA and CDR2 is FQGTGA. Trimming removed 5 bases from V and 7 bases from J, with 18 bases in between. CDR3 residues: CASSPGRGVGQPQHF. In nucleotides, the CDR3 is TGTGCCAGCAGCCCCGGACGCGGAGTAGGGCAGCCCCAGCATTTT. Variable domain in full (rest from reference TRBV7-3 and TRBJ1-5): GAGVSQTPSNKVTEKGKYVELRCDPISGHTALYWYRQSLGQGPEFLIYFQGTGAADDSGLPNDRFFAVRPEGSVSTLKIQRTERGDSAVYLCASSPGRGVGQPQHFGDGTRLSIL.

The genes are TRBV19 and TRBJ2-1; D possibly corresponds to TRBD2 (7 bases). Trimming took off 7 bases at V and 7 bases at J, with 23 bases between the two ends. This CDR3 has 16 amino acids. Germline V gene sequence: CDR1 LNHDA, CDR2 SQIVND (reference sequence). CDR3 in amino acids: CASTQLSAGAGNEQFF. CDR3 DNA sequence: TGTGCCAGTACCCAATTGTCCGCGGGGGCGGGAAATGAGCAGTTCTTC.

In its sample, this clonotype was seen a few times. V gene TRBV9 combines with J gene TRBJ1-3; tentative D call: TRBD1 (5 bases). This CDR3 is built from 13 residues. V lost 0 bases and J lost 4, with 5 bases in between. CDR1 is SGDLS, CDR2 YYNGEE, per germline. CDR3 sequence reads: CASSVGGGNTIYF. CDR3 nucleotide sequence: TGTGCCAGCAGCGTAGGGGGGGGAAACACCATATATTTT.

The chain recombines TRBV6-4 with TRBJ2-7, with 7 nucleotides matching TRBD1. Looked up from germline, CDR1 is MRHNA and CDR2 is SNTAGT. Trimming removed 5 bases from V and 3 bases from J; junction bases left unmatched: 7. This CDR3 spans 14 amino acids. CDR3 region: CASSRQGVGYEQYF. The CDR3 bases are TGTGCCAGCAGTAGACAGGGAGTGGGCTACGAGCAGTACTTC.

The chain couples TRBV20-1 to TRBJ2-7; 10 nucleotides match TRBD1. Germline loops: CDR1 DFQATT, CDR2 SNEGSKA (reference sequence). The CDR3 is made up of 14 amino acids. V lost 5 bases to trimming and J lost 3 bases; unmatched junction nucleotides: 7. This CDR3 is CSALGGTGVYEQYF. DNA for the CDR3: TGCAGTGCTCTGGGGGGGACAGGGGTCTACGAGCAGTACTTC.

The gene calls are TRBV28 and TRBJ1-5, with D unresolved. The CDR3 totals 14 residues. The V end was cut by 5 bases, the J end by 5 bases, with 13 bases between. CDR1 and CDR2 (germline): MDHEN, SYDVKM. CDR3 in amino acids: CASSINSADQPQHF. The DNA for the CDR3 is TGTGCCAGCAGTATAAATAGCGCTGATCAGCCCCAGCATTTT.

The chain is built from TRBV5-1 and TRBJ2-1; D is ambiguous. V lost 7 bases, J lost 3 bases, and 14 bases lay in between. Germline CDR1 SGHRS, CDR2 YFSETQ. This CDR3 comprises 14 residues. This chain's CDR3 is CASAEEKVYNEQFF. CDR3 nucleotide sequence: TGCGCCAGCGCCGAGGAGAAGGTCTACAATGAGCAGTTCTTC.

This clonotype was detected only a few times. The CDR3: CASSLPGGQVEQYF. The DNA of the CDR3 is TGCGCCAGCAGCTTGCCGGGGGGCCAGGTTGAGCAGTACTTC. The genes are TRBV5-1 and TRBJ2-7; D may be TRBD2 (7 bases). The germline gives CDR1 SGHRS, CDR2 YFSETQ. The CDR3 spans 14 residues. Trimming stripped 1 base from V and 7 bases from J, with 15 bases between.

This clonotype was picked up a small number of times. The chain couples TRBV10-3 to TRBJ2-3; 7 bases align to TRBD1. Germline-derived CDR1 and CDR2 are ENHRY and SYGVKD. The CDR3 sequence is 15 residues long. J gave up 2 bases and V 6 bases, and 8 bases lay outside the gene matches. CDR3: CAIRPPGQNTDTQYF. The DNA of the CDR3 is TGTGCCATCAGGCCTCCGGGACAGAACACAGATACGCAGTATTTT.

This clonotype turned up a few times. The V and J genes are TRBV6-5 and TRBJ1-1, with 8 bases aligning to TRBD1. Germline loops: CDR1 MNHEY, CDR2 SVGAGI. V was pared by 7 bases and J by 1 base, with 8 bases of the junction left unmatched. The CDR3 extends over 15 amino acids. DNA for the CDR3: TGTGCCAGCATTCTATATGGGACAGGGAACACTGAAGCTTTCTTT. This translates into CASILYGTGNTEAFF.

This clonotype was seen ten or more times. The chain recombines TRBV4-2 with TRBJ2-5; TRBD2 aligns across 14 bases. With 6 bases clipped from V and 1 base from J, the junction kept 4 bases outside the gene matches. This CDR3 contains 16 residues. The germline gives CDR1 LGHNA, CDR2 YNFKEQ. The CDR3 sequence is CASSSGLAGGQETQYF. In nucleotides, the CDR3 is TGTGCCAGCAGTAGCGGACTAGCGGGGGGCCAAGAGACCCAGTACTTC.

The chain recombines TRBV7-2 with TRBJ1-1, with D uncertain. This CDR3 is 15 amino acids long. Germline CDR1 SGHTA, CDR2 FQGNSA. Trimming took off 5 bases at V and 3 bases at J, with 16 bases between the two ends. This chain's CDR3 is CASSTEKGFHTEAFF. The CDR3 nucleotides read TGTGCCAGCAGCACCGAAAAGGGCTTCCACACTGAAGCTTTCTTT. Together with reference TRBV7-2 and TRBJ1-1, the CDR3 gives the full variable domain: GAGVSQSPSNKVTEKGKDVELRCDPISGHTALYWYRQSLGQGLEFLIYFQGNSAPDKSGLPSDRFSAERTGGSVSTLTIQRTQQEDSAVYLCASSTEKGFHTEAFFGQGTRLTVV.

In this sample, this clonotype turned up a few times. The rearrangement links TRBV7-8 to TRBJ1-2; D may be TRBD1 (5 bases). The germline V gene has CDR1 SGHVS and CDR2 FQNEAQ. Trimming shortened V by 0 bases and J by 0 bases, and 8 bases separated the two germline ends. This CDR3 is 15 amino acids long. The CDR3 sequence is CASSLAAGPNYGYTF. The CDR3 DNA reads TGTGCCAGCAGCTTAGCGGCAGGGCCTAACTATGGCTACACCTTC.

V and J are TRBV5-1 and TRBJ1-2, with D hard to call. The germline CDR1 and CDR2 sequences are SGHRS and YFSETQ. V was cut by 7 bases and J by 3 bases, with 10 bases left in between. This CDR3 is built from 12 residues. The CDR3 loop is CASRPWDYGYTF. The CDR3 nucleotides are TGCGCCAGCCGACCATGGGACTATGGCTACACCTTC.

This clonotype was detected ten times or more. The CDR3 region has the DNA TGTGCCAGCAGATTCGGCGGGGGCAATGAGCAGTTCTTC. Its protein product is CASRFGGGNEQFF. This rearrangement joins TRBV7-2 to TRBJ2-1; 7 bases are shared with TRBD2. V shed 6 bases, J shed 6 bases, and the junction held 5 bases outside the gene matches. This CDR3 contains 13 residues. Germline CDR1 and CDR2: SGHTA and FQGNSA.

CDR3 residues: CASSQNTGGAYNEQFF. CDR3 nucleotides: TGTGCCAGCAGCCAAAATACAGGGGGCGCCTACAATGAGCAGTTCTTC. This chain links TRBV3-1 with TRBJ2-1; the match to TRBD1 covers 9 bases. Looked up from germline, CDR1 is LGHDT and CDR2 is YNNKEL (reference sequence). Trimming at V came to 2 bases and at J to 2 bases, leaving 4 bases not matched to a gene. The CDR3 sequence is 16 residues long.

The rearrangement links TRBV5-5 to TRBJ1-2; D possibly corresponds to TRBD1 (5 bases). Trimming cost V 4 bases and J 8 bases, with 15 bases left between them. Germline assignment: CDR1 SGHKS and CDR2 YYEKEE (reference sequence). The CDR3 is 13 amino acids. The CDR3: CASSTGAENGYTF. The CDR3 nucleotides are TGTGCCAGCAGCACCGGGGCCGAAAACGGCTACACCTTC.

V usage is TRBV7-9 and J usage is TRBJ2-7; D unresolved. Trimming removed 5 bases from V and 2 bases from J, with 4 bases in between. The CDR3 has 11 amino acids. CDR1 and CDR2 from the germline V gene are SEHNR and FQNEAQ (reference sequence). The CDR3 reads CASSQAYEQYV. The CDR3 DNA reads as TGTGCCAGCAGCCAAGCCTACGAGCAGTACGTC.